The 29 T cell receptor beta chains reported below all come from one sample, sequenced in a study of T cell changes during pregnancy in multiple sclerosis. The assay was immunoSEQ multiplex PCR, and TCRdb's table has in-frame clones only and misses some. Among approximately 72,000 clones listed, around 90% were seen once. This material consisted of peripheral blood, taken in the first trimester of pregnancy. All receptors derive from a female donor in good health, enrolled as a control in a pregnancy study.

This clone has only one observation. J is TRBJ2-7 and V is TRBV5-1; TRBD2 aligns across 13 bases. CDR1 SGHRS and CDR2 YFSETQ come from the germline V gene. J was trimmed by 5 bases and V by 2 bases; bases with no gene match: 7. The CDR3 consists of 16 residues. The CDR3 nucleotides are TGCGCCAGCAGCTTTCAAGGACTAGCGGGAGTTGACGAGCAGTACTTC. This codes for CASSFQGLAGVDEQYF.

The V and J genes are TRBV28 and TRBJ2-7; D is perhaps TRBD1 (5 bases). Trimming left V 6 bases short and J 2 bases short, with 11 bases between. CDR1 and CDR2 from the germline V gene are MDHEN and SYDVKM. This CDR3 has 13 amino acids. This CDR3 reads CASRSPGTYEQYF. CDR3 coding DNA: TGTGCCAGCAGGTCTCCAGGGACCTACGAGCAGTACTTC.

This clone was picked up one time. CDR3 amino acids: CASSWGVRETQYF. CDR3 DNA sequence: TGTGCCAGCAGCTGGGGGGTGCGGGAGACCCAGTACTTC. The chain combines TRBV28 with TRBJ2-5; D is possibly TRBD2 (6 bases). V lost 6 bases and J 5 bases, leaving 13 bases between the germline ends. Germline V gene lookup returns CDR1 MDHEN and CDR2 SYDVKM. There are 13 residues in the CDR3.

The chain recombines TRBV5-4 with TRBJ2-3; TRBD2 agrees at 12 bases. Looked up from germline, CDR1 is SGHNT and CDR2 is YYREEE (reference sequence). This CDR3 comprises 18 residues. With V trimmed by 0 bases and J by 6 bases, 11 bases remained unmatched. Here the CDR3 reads CASSLVGSLAGGYDTQYF. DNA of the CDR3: TGTGCCAGCAGCTTGGTGGGCTCCCTAGCGGGAGGGTACGATACGCAGTATTTT. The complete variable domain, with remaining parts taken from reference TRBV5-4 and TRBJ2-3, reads ETGVTQSPTHLIKTRGQQVTLRCSSQSGHNTVSWYQQALGQGPQFIFQYYREEENGRGNFPPRFSGLQFPNYSSELNVNALELDDSALYLCASSLVGSLAGGYDTQYFGPGTRLTVL.

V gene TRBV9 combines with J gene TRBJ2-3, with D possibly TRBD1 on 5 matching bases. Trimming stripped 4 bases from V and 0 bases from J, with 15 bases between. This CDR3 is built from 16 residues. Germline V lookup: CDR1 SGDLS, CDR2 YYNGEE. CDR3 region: CASSPFWGSSTDTQYF. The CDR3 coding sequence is TGTGCCAGCAGCCCCTTCTGGGGCTCAAGCACAGATACGCAGTATTTT.

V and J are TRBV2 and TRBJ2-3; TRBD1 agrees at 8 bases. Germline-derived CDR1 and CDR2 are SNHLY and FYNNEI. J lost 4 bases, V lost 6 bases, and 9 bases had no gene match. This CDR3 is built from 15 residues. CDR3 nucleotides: TGTGCCAGCAGGGTACAGGGGGAAGGCGCAGATACGCAGTATTTT. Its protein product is CASRVQGEGADTQYF.

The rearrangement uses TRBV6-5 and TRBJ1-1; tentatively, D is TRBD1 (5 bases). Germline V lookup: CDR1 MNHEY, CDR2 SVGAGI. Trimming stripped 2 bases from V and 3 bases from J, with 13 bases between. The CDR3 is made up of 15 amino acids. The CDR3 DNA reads TGTGCCAGCAGTTACGGGGGGGGGTTAGACACTGAAGCTTTCTTT. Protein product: CASSYGGGLDTEAFF.

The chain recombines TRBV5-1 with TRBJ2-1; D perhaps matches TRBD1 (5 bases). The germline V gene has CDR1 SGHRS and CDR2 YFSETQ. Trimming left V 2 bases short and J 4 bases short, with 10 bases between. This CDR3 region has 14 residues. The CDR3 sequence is CASSFRQTYNEQFF. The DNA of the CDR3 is TGCGCCAGCAGCTTTAGACAGACATACAATGAGCAGTTCTTC.

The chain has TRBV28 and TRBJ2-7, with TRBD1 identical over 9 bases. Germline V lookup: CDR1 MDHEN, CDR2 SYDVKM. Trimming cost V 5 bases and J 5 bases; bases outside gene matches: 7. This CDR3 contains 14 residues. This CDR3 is CASSRGTGYDEQYF. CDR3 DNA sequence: TGTGCCAGCAGTCGAGGGACAGGGTACGACGAGCAGTACTTC.

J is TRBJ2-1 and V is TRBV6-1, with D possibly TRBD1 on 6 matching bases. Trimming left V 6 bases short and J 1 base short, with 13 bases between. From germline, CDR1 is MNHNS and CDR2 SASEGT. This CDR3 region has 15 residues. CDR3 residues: CASRIQTGSYNEQFF. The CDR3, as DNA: TGTGCCAGCAGAATCCAGACAGGATCCTACAATGAGCAGTTCTTC.

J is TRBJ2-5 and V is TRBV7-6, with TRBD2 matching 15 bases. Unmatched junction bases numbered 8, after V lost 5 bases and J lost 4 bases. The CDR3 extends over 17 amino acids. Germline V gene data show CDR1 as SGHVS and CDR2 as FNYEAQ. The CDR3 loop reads CASSPGLAGGLRETQYF. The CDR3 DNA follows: TGTGCCAGCAGCCCCGGACTAGCGGGAGGGTTACGAGAGACCCAGTACTTC.

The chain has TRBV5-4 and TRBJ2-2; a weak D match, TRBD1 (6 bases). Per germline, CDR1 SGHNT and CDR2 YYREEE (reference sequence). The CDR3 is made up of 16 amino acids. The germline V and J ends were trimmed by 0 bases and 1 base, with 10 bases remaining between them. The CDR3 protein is CASSLGLQGNTGELFF. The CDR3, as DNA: TGTGCCAGCAGCTTGGGGTTACAGGGGAACACCGGGGAGCTGTTTTTT.

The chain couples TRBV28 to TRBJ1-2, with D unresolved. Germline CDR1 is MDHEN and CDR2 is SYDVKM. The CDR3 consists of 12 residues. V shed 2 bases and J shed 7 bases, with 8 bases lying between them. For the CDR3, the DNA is TGTGCCAGCAGTTTAGGGCAGAGTGGCTACACCTTC. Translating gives CASSLGQSGYTF.

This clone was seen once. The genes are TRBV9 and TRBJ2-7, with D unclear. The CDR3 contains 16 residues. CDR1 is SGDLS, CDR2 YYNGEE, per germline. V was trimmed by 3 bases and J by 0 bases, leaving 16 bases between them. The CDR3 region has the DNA TGTGCCAGCAGCGCCCATCCCGGGTTCAGCTCCTACGAGCAGTACTTC. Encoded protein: CASSAHPGFSSYEQYF. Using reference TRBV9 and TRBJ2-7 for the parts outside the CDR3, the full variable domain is DSGVTQTPKHLITATGQRVTLRCSPRSGDLSVYWYQQSLDQGLQFLIQYYNGEERAKGNILERFSAQQFPDLHSELNLSSLELGDSALYFCASSAHPGFSSYEQYFGPGTRLTVT.

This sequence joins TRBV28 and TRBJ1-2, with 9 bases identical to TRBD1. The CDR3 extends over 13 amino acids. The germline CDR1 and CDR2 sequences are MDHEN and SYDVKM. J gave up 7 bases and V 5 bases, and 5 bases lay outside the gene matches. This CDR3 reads CASSLPGQGGYTF. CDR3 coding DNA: TGTGCCAGCAGTCTTCCGGGACAGGGTGGCTACACCTTC.

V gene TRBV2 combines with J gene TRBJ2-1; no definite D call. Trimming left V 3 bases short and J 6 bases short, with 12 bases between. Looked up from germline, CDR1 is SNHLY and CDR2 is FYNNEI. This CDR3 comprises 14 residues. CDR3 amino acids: CASSDISRSNEQFF. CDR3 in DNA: TGTGCCAGCAGTGATATATCAAGGAGCAATGAGCAGTTCTTC.

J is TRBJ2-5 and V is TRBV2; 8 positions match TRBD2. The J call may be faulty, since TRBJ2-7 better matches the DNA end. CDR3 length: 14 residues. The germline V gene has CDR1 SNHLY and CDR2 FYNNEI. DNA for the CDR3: TGTGCCAGCAACGGAGTTAGCGGGAACTACGAGCAGTACTTC. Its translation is CASNGVSGNYEQYF.

CDR3 in amino acids: CSVEDGLAPFYEQYF. The CDR3 DNA follows: TGCAGCGTTGAAGACGGACTAGCGCCTTTCTACGAGCAGTACTTC. The chain combines TRBV29-1 with TRBJ2-7; 9 bases fit TRBD2. Germline CDR1 and CDR2: SQVTM and ANQGSEA. This CDR3 comprises 15 residues. The V gene end was trimmed by 0 bases and the J gene end by 3 bases; junction bases not matched to a gene: 6.

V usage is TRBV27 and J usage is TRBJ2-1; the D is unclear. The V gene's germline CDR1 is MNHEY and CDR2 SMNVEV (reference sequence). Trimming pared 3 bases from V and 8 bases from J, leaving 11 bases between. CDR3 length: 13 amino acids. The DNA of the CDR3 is TGTGCCAGCAGTTTCCTCGACACACATGAGCAGTTCTTC. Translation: CASSFLDTHEQFF.

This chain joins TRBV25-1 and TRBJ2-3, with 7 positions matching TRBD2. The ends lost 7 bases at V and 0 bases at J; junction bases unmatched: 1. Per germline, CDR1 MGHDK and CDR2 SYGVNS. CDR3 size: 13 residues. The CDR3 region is CASTAGSTDTQYF. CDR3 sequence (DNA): TGTGCCAGCACAGCGGGAAGCACAGATACGCAGTATTTT.

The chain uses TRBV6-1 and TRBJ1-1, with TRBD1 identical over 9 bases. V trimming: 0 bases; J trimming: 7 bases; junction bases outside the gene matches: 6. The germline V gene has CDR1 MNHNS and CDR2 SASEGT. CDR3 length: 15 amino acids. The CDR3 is CASSEAPTGGFEAFF. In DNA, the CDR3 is TGTGCCAGCAGTGAAGCTCCCACAGGGGGCTTTGAAGCTTTCTTT.

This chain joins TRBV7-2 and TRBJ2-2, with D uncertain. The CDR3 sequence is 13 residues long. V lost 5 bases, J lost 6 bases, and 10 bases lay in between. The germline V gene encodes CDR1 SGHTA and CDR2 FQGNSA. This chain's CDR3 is CASSALSAGELFF. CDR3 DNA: TGTGCCAGCAGCGCTTTGAGTGCCGGGGAGCTGTTTTTT. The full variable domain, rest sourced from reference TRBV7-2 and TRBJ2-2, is GAGVSQSPSNKVTEKGKDVELRCDPISGHTALYWYRQSLGQGLEFLIYFQGNSAPDKSGLPSDRFSAERTGGSVSTLTIQRTQQEDSAVYLCASSALSAGELFFGEGSRLTVL.

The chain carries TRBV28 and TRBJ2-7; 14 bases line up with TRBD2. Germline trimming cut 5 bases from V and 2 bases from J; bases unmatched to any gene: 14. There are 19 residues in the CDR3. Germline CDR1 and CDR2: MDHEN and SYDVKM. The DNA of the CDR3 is TGTGCCAGCAGTAAGGGACTAGCGGGGGTCTACCGTTCTGCCTACGAGCAGTACTTC. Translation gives CASSKGLAGVYRSAYEQYF.

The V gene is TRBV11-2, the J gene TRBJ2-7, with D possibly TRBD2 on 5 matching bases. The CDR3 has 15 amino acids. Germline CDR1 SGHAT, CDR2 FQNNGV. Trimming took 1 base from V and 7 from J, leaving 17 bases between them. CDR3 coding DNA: TGTGCCAGCAGCTTAGTCGGATGGATGAGGAGGGAGCAGTACTTC. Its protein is CASSLVGWMRREQYF.

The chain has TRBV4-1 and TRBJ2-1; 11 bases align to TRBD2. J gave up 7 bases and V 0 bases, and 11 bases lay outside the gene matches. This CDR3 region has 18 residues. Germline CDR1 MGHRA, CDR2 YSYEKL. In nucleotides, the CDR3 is TGCGCCAGCAGCCAAGATCTCTTCAGACTAGCGGGATTTAATGAGCAGTTCTTC. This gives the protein CASSQDLFRLAGFNEQFF.

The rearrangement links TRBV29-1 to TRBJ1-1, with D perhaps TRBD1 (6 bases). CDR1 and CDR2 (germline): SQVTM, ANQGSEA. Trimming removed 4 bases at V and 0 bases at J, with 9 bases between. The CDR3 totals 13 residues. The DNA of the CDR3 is TGCAGCGTTGTTCAGGGGATGAACACTGAAGCTTTCTTT. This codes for CSVVQGMNTEAFF.

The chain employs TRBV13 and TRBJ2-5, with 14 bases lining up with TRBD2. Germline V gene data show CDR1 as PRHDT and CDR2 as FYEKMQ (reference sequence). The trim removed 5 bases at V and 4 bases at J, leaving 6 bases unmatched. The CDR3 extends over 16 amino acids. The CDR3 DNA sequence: TGTGCCAGCAGCCTGGGGACTAGCGGGAGAGGAGAGACCCAGTACTTC. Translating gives CASSLGTSGRGETQYF.

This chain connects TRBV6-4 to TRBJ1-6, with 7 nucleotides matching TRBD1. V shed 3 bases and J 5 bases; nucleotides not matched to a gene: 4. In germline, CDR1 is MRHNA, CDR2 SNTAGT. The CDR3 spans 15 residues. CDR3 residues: CASSEKGGDNSPLHF. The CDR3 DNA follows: TGTGCCAGCAGTGAAAAAGGGGGCGATAATTCACCCCTCCACTTT.

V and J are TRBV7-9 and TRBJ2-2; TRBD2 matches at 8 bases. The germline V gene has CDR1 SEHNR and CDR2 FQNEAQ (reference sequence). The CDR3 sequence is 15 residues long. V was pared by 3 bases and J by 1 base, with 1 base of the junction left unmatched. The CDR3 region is CASSFTSGNTGELFF. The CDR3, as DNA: TGTGCCAGCAGCTTTACTAGCGGGAACACCGGGGAGCTGTTTTTT.